This T cell receptor (beta chain) came from a study of shared clonotypes between healthy human individuals. Study results and caveats: It was anticipated that sequencing depth would influence how many clonotypes donors shared.

Nashville, Tennessee was home to all donors, who were Caucasian adults. The CDR3 spans 14 residues. Trimming stripped 5 bases from V and 2 bases from J, with 13 bases between. Per germline, CDR1 SGHTA and CDR2 FQGNSA. Concerning this clone: Its target is unknown.

Genomic DNA belonging to each subset was distributed in equal measure over several immunoSEQ plates. Some clones are missing from TCRdb's copy, which holds only in-frame ones; the method was immunoSEQ multiplex PCR. The table includes under 600,000 clones, 70% to 80% detected once. The TCR comes from a woman in her forties in good health. Some clones in this sample may be carry-over from other donors' samples. The J gene is TRBJ2-7, the V gene TRBV7-2; D is perhaps TRBD2 (5 bases). Material for sequencing was PBMCs. CDR3 DNA: TGTGCCAGCAGCCCCCGCGCCGGGACCTACGAGCAGTACTTC. Translated: CASSPRAGTYEQYF.